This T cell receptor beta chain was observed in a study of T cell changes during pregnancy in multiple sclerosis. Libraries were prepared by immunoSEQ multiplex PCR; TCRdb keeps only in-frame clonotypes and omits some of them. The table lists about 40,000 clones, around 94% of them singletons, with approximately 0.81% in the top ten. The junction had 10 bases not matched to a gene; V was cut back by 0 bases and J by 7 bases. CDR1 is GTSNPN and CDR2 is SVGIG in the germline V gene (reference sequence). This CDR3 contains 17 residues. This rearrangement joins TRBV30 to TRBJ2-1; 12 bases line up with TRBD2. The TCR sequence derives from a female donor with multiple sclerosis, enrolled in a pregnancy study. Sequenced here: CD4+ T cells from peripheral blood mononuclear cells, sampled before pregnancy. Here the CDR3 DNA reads TGTGCCTGGAGTGTAAGGCCTAGCGGGAGGGGGGCGAATGAGCAGTTCTTC. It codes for CAWSVRPSGRGANEQFF.